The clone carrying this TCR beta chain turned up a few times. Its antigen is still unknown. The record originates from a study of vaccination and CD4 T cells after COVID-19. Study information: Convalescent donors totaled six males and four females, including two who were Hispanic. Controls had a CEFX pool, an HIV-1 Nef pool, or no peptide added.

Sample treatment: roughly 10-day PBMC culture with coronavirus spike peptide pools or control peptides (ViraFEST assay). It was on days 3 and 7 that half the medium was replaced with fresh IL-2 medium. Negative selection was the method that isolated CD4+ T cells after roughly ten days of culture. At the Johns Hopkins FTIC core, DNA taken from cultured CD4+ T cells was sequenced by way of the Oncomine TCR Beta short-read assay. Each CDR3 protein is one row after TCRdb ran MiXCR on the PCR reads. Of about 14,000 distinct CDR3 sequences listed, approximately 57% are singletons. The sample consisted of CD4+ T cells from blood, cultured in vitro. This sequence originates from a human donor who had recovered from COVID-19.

CDR3 region: CASSPAGTRYQPQHF. The DNA for the CDR3 is TGTGCCAGCAGTCCAGCCGGGACAAGGTATCAGCCCCAGCATTTT. The chain is built from TRBV2 and TRBJ1-5, with D tentatively TRBD1 (6 bases). Per the germline V gene, CDR1 is SNHLY and CDR2 is FYNNEI. The CDR3 covers 15 residues. V was shortened by 5 bases and J by 5 bases, with 16 bases between the two germline ends.